The present T cell receptor beta chain was sequenced within a study of blood T cells in healthy people across ages. A second PCR of roughly 7 to 11 cycles used a sample-barcoded 5' primer and a J-beta primer mix. MiXCR, run by TCRdb on the 5' RACE reads, gives a single entry per CDR3 protein. The sample consists of about 1.5 million distinct CDR3 sequences, around 42% of them appearing once. The CDR3 covers 13 residues. Per germline, CDR1 DFQATT and CDR2 SNEGSKA (reference sequence). V trimming: 5 bases; J trimming: 4 bases; junction bases outside the gene matches: 6. The sequence derives from a woman aged 18 to 35 in good health. V gene TRBV20-1 combines with J gene TRBJ1-2; TRBD1 matches at 8 bases. The source material was blood. The CDR3 nucleotides read TGCAGTGCTGGGGACAGGACGGCCTATGGCTACACCTTC. Protein: CSAGDRTAYGYTF.